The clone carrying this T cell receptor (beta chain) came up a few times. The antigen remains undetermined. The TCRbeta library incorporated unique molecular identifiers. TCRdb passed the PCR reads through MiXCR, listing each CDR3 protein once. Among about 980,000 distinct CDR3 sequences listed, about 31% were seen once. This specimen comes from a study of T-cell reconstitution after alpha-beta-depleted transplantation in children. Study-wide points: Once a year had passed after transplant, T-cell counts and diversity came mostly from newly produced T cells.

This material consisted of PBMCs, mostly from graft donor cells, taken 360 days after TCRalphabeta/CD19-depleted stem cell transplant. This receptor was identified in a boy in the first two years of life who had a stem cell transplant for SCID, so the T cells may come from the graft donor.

CDR3: CASSVERDRGGYTF. DNA for the CDR3: TGTGCCAGCAGCGTTGAAAGGGACAGGGGCGGCTACACCTTC. The rearrangement links TRBV11-2 to TRBJ1-2; 10 bases are shared with TRBD1. Germline lookup yields CDR1 SGHAT and CDR2 FQNNGV. CDR3 size: 14 residues. J gave up 8 bases and V 5 bases, and 8 bases lay outside the gene matches. The full variable domain, its missing parts supplied by reference TRBV11-2 and TRBJ1-2, is EAGVAQSPRYKIIEKRQSVAFWCNPISGHATLYWYQQILGQGPKLLIQFQNNGVVDDSQLPKDRFSAERLKGVDSTLKIQPAKLEDSAVYLCASSVERDRGGYTFGSGTRLTVV.